This paragraph reports one TCR beta chain. The specificity of this receptor is unknown. The input lacks base qualities; no much larger clone sits a single base away. The donors were healthy, HIV-negative adults with no recently reported acute infections or vaccinations. Every donor was a Caucasian adult residing in Nashville, Tennessee, USA. CD4+ T cells were enriched through magnetic negative selection, after which naive cells were positively selected on CD45RA and the remaining negative fraction served as the memory subset. Blood was obtained by leukapheresis, after which PBMCs were separated by Ficoll-Histopaque density gradient centrifugation and cryopreserved in liquid nitrogen vapor phase. Analytical flow cytometry was used to check the purity and quantity of every magnetically sorted T cell population. Genomic DNA was isolated from each sorted fraction and quantified by UV absorbance on a Nanodrop 2000c.

TCR CDR3 regions were amplified from genomic DNA by multiplex PCR using the deep immunoSEQ assay. Extracted genomic DNA from each cell subset was spread evenly across all wells of several immunoSEQ 96-well plates, with each plate serving as a replicate. For sorted subsets, each replicate PCR was loaded with 150 to 250 ng genomic DNA, equivalent to about 30,000 T cell genomes. Purified libraries were quantified with a Qubit 3.0 fluorometer, sized on a Bioanalyzer 2100, and re-quantified with the KAPA Library Quantification kit. Each immunoSEQ 96-well plate was sequenced on its own single-read 150-cycle Illumina NextSeq 550 flow cell. Processing in the source paper ran as follows. The immunoSEQ output contained only junctional sequences without quality scores, so filtering could not match that applied to full-length reads. Sequences were annotated with PyIR, a Python wrapper for IgBLAST v1.9, using IMGT germline references to assign V/J genes and CDR3. Reads were removed for weak V/J assignments (E-value above 1e-6), missing CDR3, stop codons, out-of-frame junctions, or ambiguous translated residues. V3J clonotypes were defined as sequences sharing the same inferred V gene, J gene, and CDR3 amino acid sequence. Percentage overlap between repertoires was calculated by dividing the number of shared unique clonotypes by the size of the smaller repertoire. Repertoire richness was assessed with RTK rarefaction, the Chao1 estimator, and Recon v2.1 estimates of unobserved clonotypes. Generation probabilities were computed with OLGA for all TCRbeta clonotypes obtained by the gDNA method from several donors. Held by TCRdb, this immuneACCESS table contains in-frame sequences only and omits some clones. Under half of the omission traces to an unresolved V gene where checked; the cause of the rest is unknown. V and J calls and clone size are as listed in that table; D and trimming were resolved from the DNA. Here the sample has roughly 2.5 million clones; over 85% occur a single time. Jointly, the top ten make up 0.13% to 0.15% of the sample.

V is trimmed back by 4 bases and J by 12 bases, and the junction contains 9 bases that no gene match accounts for. CDR1 SGHTA and CDR2 FQGNSA were looked up in the germline V gene. From its cysteine to its phenylalanine, the CDR3 spans 15 amino acids. Left in the record is the CDR3 DNA by itself, 45 bases read in frame from the first base. The data were taken from a study of shared clonotypes between healthy human individuals (TCRdb year 2020). For the wider study: The cohort included a few men and two women between 18 and 49 years of age. For each donor, CD4 naive and CD4 memory were each run on three plates, CD8 naive on two plates, and CD8 memory on one plate. To estimate repertoire size and how much clonotype sharing occurs between individuals, the study deeply sequenced the blood TCR repertoires of roughly 5 healthy adults. Libraries were prepared and TCR repertoires were sequenced by different laboratories using diverse techniques, in order to increase sequencing depth and limit assay-specific biases. Between about 0.85 and 10 billion PBMCs per donor were obtained by leukapheresis.

General study outcomes and caveats: Pairwise subsampling indicated that sequencing depth was expected to affect the degree of clonotype sharing among donors. Clonotypes shared by all four sorted-subset donors showed higher generation probabilities than non-shared clonotypes. Naive subsets generally had larger estimated clonotype richness than memory subsets did. When several donors were compared, the shared fraction of clonotypes was around 5% for naive CD4, around 3.5% for naive CD8, 2.3% for memory CD4, and 0.3% to 0.5% for memory CD8. Rarefaction of sorted-subset datasets indicated incomplete sequencing despite the large sequencing depth. Because the study included only a small number of donors, the genetic and exposure-history diversity represented was limited. Sampling was limited to blood, and TCR repertoires in tissue likely differ from TCR repertoires in blood.

Sequenced material: naive CD4+ T cells sorted from blood. The cell subset or site label, read with the paper, signifies: CD45RA+ positively selected. The clonotype originates from a man younger than 35 in good health. The rearranged segments are TRBV7-2 and TRBJ2-1, with 13 middle bases fitting TRBD2. The CDR3 in this case is CASSWGLAGSGGQFF. The DNA sequence follows: TGTGCCAGCAGCTGGGGACTAGCGGGAAGCGGGGGGCAGTTCTTC.